The clone carrying this TCR beta chain has only one observation. What it binds is not known. Assay used: immunoSEQ multiplex PCR; TCRdb lists only in-frame clones, some missing. The table records approximately 10,000 clones, 84% of them present only once. The CDR3 consists of 15 residues. CDR1 and CDR2 from the germline V gene are KGHSH and LQKENI. V lost 2 bases and J 0 bases, leaving 8 bases between the germline ends. This record comes from a study of PD-1 blockade in classical Hodgkin lymphoma. Study results and caveats: Newly diagnosed patients reportedly had lower baseline TCR diversity than healthy donors. The origin of the repertoire differences remains undefined, with disease activity or prior therapy as possible causes.

After autologous stem cell transplantation all patients relapsed, and prior brentuximab vedotin exposure differed between cohorts. Researchers pulled CD8+ T cells out of thawed PBMCs using magnetic negative selection. The rearrangement links TRBV18 to TRBJ2-1; TRBD2 might be the D (5 bases). Material: CD8+ T cells from blood, obtained at baseline. This sequence originates from a human donor with classical Hodgkin lymphoma. The CDR3 bases are TGTGCCAGCTCACCAAGGGAGAGCTCCTACAATGAGCAGTTCTTC. The encoded protein is CASSPRESSYNEQFF.